A single sample is the source of the 6 T cell receptor beta chains below, sequenced in a study of PD-1 blockade in classical Hodgkin lymphoma. Clones were sequenced by immunoSEQ multiplex PCR, and TCRdb holds only the in-frame ones, with some missing. The repertoire includes around 900 clones, about 90% of them detected once, and 4.5% to 6.5% sits in the top ten. All patients experienced relapse after autologous stem cell transplantation, and brentuximab vedotin exposure was variable. Researchers report purifying CD4+ T cells from thawed PBMCs by magnetic negative selection. Sequenced material: CD4+ T cells from blood, taken at baseline. These receptors were collected from a human donor with classical Hodgkin lymphoma.

The gene calls are TRBV5-5 and TRBJ1-4; D is uncertain. The CDR3 spans 12 residues. V dropped 0 bases and J dropped 6 bases, with 3 bases sitting between them. Germline values: CDR1 SGHKS, CDR2 YYEKEE (reference sequence). CDR3 coding DNA: TGTGCCAGCAGCTTGGTCGATGAAAAACTGTTTTTT. Translated, it gives CASSLVDEKLFF.

J is TRBJ2-2 and V is TRBV9, with 10 bases identical to TRBD1. The CDR3 has 15 amino acids. V lost 4 bases and J lost 4; bases outside the gene matches: 4. CDR1 is SGDLS, CDR2 YYNGEE, per germline. The CDR3 region is CASSPRTGGTGELFF. The CDR3 nucleotides are TGTGCCAGCAGCCCTCGGACAGGGGGCACCGGGGAGCTGTTTTTT.

This clone was picked up one time. The J gene is TRBJ2-7, the V gene TRBV2; 7 bases are shared with TRBD1. The CDR3 sequence is 16 residues long. After removal of 4 bases from V and 3 bases from J, the junction contained 12 bases not matched to a gene. The V gene's germline CDR1 is SNHLY and CDR2 FYNNEI. CDR3 DNA: TGTGCCAGCAGTGGAACCGGGACAGACGTAATCTACGAGCAGTACTTC. This encodes CASSGTGTDVIYEQYF.

The gene calls are TRBV5-6 and TRBJ1-2; D unclear. Trimming pared 0 bases from V and 4 bases from J, leaving 7 bases between. CDR1 is SGHDT, CDR2 YYEEEE, per germline. The CDR3 consists of 13 residues. The CDR3 sequence is CASSLGQIYGYTF. In nucleotides, the CDR3 is TGTGCCAGCAGCTTGGGCCAGATCTATGGCTACACCTTC.

This clone was seen once. The gene calls are TRBV6-5 and TRBJ2-7; the match to TRBD2 covers 8 bases. The CDR3 totals 15 residues. CDR1 and CDR2 from the germline V gene are MNHEY and SVGAGI. V gave up 1 base and J gave up 2 bases; unmatched junction bases: 4. In nucleotides, the CDR3 is TGTGCCAGCAGTTACTTTGCGGGGGGTCCCTACGAGCAGTACTTC. Its protein is CASSYFAGGPYEQYF.

The rearrangement uses TRBV4-3 and TRBJ2-7; D gene ambiguous. Germline-derived CDR1 and CDR2 are LGHNA and YSLEER. CDR3 length: 15 residues. The V end lost 1 base, the J end lost 2 bases, and 12 bases lay between the germline ends. The CDR3 DNA is TGCGCCAGCAGCCAAGGGGTCCGCTTGACCTACGAGCAGTACTTC. It encodes CASSQGVRLTYEQYF.